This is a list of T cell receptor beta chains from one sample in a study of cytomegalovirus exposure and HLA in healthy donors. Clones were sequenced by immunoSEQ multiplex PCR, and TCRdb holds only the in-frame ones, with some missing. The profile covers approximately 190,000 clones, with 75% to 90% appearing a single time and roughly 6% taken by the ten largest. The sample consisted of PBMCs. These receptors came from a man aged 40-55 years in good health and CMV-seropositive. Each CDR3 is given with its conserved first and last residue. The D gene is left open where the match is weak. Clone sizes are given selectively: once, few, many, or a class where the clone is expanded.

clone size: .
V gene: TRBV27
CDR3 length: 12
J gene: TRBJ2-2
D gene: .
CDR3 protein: CASKPDTGELFF
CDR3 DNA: TGTGCCAGCAAGCCGGACACCGGGGAGCTGTTTTTT

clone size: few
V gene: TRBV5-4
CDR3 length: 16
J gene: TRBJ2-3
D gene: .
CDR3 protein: CASSPPTLTSADTQYF
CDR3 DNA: TGTGCCAGCAGCCCGCCCACCTTGACTAGTGCTGATACGCAGTATTTT

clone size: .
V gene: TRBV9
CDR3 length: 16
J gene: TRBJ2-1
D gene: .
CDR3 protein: CASSVAWGGPYNEQFF
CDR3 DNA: TGTGCCAGCAGCGTAGCGTGGGGGGGCCCCTACAATGAGCAGTTCTTC

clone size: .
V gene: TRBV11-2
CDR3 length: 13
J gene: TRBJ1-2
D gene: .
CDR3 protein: CASSWGIDYGYTF
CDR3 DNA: TGTGCCAGCAGCTGGGGCATTGACTATGGCTACACCTTC

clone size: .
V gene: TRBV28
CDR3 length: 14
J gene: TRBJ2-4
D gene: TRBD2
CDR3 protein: CAKRGSGWENIQYF
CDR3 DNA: TGTGCCAAGAGGGGTAGCGGGTGGGAAAACATTCAGTACTTC

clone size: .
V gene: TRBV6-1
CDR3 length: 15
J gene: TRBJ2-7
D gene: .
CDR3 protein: CASIAGTHASYEQYF
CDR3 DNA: TGTGCCAGCATCGCCGGGACTCACGCATCCTACGAGCAGTACTTC

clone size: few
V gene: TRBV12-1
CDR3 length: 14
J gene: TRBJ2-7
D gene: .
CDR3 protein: CASSRGQRVYEQYF
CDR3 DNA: TGTGCCAGCAGCAGGGGACAGAGGGTTTACGAGCAGTACTTC

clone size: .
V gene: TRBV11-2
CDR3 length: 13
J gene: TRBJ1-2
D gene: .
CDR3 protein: CASSLGPSYGYTF
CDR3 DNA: TGTGCCAGCAGCTTAGGGCCCAGCTATGGCTACACCTTC

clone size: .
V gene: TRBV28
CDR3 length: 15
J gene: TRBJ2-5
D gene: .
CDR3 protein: CASTTLPGSAETQYF
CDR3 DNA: TGTGCCAGCACCACTTTACCAGGGTCGGCAGAGACCCAGTACTTC

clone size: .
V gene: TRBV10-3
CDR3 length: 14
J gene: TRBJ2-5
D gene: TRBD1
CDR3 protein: CAISEILGQGFEYF
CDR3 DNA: TGTGCCATCAGTGAAATTTTAGGACAGGGGTTCGAGTACTTC

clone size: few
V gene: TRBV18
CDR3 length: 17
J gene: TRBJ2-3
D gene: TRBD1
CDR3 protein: CASSSLPGQGFTDTQYF
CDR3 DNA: TGTGCCAGCTCATCACTTCCGGGACAGGGGTTCACAGATACGCAGTATTTT

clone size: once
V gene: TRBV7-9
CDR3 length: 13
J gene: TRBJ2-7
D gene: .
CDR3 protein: CSSSSGLNYEQYF
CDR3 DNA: TGTTCCAGCTCGTCAGGGCTTAACTACGAGCAGTACTTC

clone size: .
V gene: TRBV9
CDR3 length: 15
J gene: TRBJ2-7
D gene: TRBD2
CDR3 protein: CASSVGAGGLYEQYF
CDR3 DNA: TGTGCCAGCAGCGTAGGGGCGGGGGGGCTCTACGAGCAGTACTTC

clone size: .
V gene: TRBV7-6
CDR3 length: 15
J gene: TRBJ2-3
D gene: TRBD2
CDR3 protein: CASSMLAGGTDTQYF
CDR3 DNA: TGTGCCAGCAGCATGCTAGCGGGGGGAACAGATACGCAGTATTTT

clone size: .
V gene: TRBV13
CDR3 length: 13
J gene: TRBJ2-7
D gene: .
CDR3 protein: CASSLAGEGEQYF
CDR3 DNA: TGTGCCAGCAGCTTAGCAGGGGAGGGGGAGCAGTACTTC

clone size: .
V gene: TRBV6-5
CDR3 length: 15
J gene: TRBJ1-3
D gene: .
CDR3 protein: CASSYTLLPGDTIYF
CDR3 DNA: TGTGCCAGCAGTTACACCCTCCTGCCGGGGGACACCATATATTTT

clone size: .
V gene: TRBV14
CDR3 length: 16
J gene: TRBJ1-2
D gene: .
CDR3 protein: CASSQGLTDFTLGYTF
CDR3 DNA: TGTGCCAGCAGCCAAGGATTGACAGACTTTACCCTTGGCTACACCTTC

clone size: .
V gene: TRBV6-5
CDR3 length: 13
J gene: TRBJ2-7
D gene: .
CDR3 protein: CASSGLIGYEQYF
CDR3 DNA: TGTGCCAGCAGCGGACTTATAGGCTACGAGCAGTACTTC

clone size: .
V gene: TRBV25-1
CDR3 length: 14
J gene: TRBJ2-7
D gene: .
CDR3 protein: CATQDSPAYYEQYF
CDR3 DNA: TGTGCCACCCAAGACAGCCCTGCATACTACGAGCAGTACTTC

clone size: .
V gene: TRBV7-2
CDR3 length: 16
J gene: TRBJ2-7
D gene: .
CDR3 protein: CASSLLPGGEAYEQYF
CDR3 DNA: TGTGCCAGCAGCTTACTCCCGGGGGGCGAGGCCTACGAGCAGTACTTC

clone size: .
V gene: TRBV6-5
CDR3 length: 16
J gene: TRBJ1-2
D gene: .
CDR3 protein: CASSYYPGLGRGGYTF
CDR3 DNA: TGTGCCAGCAGTTACTACCCGGGACTGGGACGGGGTGGCTACACCTTC

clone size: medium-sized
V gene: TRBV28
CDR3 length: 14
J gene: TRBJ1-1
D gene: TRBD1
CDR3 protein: CASSFAGGNTEAFF
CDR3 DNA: TGTGCCAGCAGTTTTGCAGGGGGAAACACTGAAGCTTTCTTT

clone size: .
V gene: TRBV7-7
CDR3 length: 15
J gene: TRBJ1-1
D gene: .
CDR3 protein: CASSPGGDLDTEAFF
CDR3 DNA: TGTGCTAGCAGTCCGGGGGGGGATTTGGACACTGAAGCTTTCTTT

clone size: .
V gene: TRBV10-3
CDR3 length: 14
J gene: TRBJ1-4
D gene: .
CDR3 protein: CATLSGLANEKLFF
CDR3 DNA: TGTGCCACTCTCTCAGGGCTAGCTAATGAAAAACTGTTTTTT

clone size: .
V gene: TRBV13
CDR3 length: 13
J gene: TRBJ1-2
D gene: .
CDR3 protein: CASSSTGPGGYTF
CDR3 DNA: TGTGCCAGCAGCTCTACAGGGCCCGGTGGCTACACCTTC

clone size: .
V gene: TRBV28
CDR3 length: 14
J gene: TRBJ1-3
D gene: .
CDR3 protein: CASSSQGTGNTIYF
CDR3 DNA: TGTGCCAGCAGTTCTCAGGGTACGGGAAACACCATATATTTT

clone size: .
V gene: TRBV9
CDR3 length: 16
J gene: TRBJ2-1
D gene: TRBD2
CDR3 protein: CASSVGPGGAYNEQFF
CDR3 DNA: TGTGCCAGCAGCGTAGGTCCGGGGGGAGCCTACAATGAGCAGTTCTTC

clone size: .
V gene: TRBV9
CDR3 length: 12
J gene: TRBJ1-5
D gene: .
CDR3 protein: CASSAGDQPQHF
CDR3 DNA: TGTGCCAGCAGCGCCGGGGATCAGCCCCAGCATTTT

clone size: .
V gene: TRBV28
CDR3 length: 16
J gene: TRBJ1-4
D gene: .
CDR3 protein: CASSLRSGATNEKLFF
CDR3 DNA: TGTGCCAGCAGTTTAAGGTCGGGTGCAACTAATGAAAAACTGTTTTTT

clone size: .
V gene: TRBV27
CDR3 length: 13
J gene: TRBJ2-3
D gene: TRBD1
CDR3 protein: CASWGTGVYTQYF
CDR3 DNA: TGTGCCAGCTGGGGAACAGGGGTGTATACGCAGTATTTT

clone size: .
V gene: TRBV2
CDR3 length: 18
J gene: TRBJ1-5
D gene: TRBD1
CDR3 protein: CASPRTGDDSYSNQPQHF
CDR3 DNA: TGTGCCAGCCCGAGGACAGGTGACGACTCGTATAGCAATCAGCCCCAGCATTTT

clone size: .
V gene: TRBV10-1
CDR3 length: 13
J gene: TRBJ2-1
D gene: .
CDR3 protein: CARAGALYNEQFF
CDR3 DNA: TGCGCCAGGGCGGGGGCCCTCTACAATGAGCAGTTCTTC

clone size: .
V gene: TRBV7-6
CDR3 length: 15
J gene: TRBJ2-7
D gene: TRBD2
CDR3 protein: CASSLGASGAYEQYF
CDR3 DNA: TGTGCCAGCAGCTTAGGGGCTAGCGGGGCCTACGAGCAGTACTTC

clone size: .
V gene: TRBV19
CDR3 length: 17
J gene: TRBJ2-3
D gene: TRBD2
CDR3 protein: CASSMAASGGSTDTQYF
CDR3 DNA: TGTGCCAGTAGTATGGCGGCTAGCGGGGGAAGCACAGATACGCAGTATTTT

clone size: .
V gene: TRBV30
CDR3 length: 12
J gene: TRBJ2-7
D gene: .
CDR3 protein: CAWGRVSNEQYF
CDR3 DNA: TGTGCCTGGGGCAGGGTATCCAACGAGCAGTACTTC

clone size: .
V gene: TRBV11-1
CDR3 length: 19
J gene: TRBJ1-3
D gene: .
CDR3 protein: CASSLEIPGVQGSGNTIYF
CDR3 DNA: TGTGCCAGCAGCCTCGAAATCCCAGGAGTGCAGGGAAGTGGAAACACCATATATTTT

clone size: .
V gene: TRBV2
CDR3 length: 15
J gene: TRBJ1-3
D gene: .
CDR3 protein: CASSEAGLAGNTKYF
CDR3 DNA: TGTGCCAGCAGTGAGGCAGGGTTGGCTGGAAACACCAAATATTTT

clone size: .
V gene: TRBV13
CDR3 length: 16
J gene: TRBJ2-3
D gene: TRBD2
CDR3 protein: CASSFSGGGNTDTQYF
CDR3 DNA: TGTGCCAGCAGCTTTAGCGGGGGAGGAAACACAGATACGCAGTATTTT

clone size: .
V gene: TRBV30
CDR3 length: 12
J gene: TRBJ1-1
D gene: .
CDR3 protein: CAGIDGGAEAFF
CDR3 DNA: TGTGCCGGTATCGATGGGGGGGCTGAAGCTTTCTTT

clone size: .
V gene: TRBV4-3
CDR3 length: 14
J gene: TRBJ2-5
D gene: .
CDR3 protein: CASSQNPSQETQYF
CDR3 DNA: TGCGCCAGCAGCCAAAACCCTAGTCAAGAGACCCAGTACTTC

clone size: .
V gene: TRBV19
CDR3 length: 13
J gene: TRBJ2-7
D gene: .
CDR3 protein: CASSGTAGYEQYF
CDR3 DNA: TGTGCCAGTAGCGGGACGGCGGGGTACGAGCAGTACTTC

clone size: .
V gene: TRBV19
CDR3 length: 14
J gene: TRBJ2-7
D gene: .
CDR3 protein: CASSIDPRSYEQYF
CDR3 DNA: TGTGCCAGTAGTATAGATCCCCGCTCCTACGAGCAGTACTTC

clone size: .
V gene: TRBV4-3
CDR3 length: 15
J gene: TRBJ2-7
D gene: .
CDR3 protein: CASSQDRDPPYEQYF
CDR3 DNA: TGCGCCAGCAGCCAAGACAGGGATCCCCCCTACGAGCAGTACTTC

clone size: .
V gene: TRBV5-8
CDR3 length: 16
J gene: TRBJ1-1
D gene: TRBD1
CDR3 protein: CASSSRSDRGNTEAFF
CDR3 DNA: TGTGCCAGCAGCTCCCGCTCTGACAGGGGGAACACTGAAGCTTTCTTT